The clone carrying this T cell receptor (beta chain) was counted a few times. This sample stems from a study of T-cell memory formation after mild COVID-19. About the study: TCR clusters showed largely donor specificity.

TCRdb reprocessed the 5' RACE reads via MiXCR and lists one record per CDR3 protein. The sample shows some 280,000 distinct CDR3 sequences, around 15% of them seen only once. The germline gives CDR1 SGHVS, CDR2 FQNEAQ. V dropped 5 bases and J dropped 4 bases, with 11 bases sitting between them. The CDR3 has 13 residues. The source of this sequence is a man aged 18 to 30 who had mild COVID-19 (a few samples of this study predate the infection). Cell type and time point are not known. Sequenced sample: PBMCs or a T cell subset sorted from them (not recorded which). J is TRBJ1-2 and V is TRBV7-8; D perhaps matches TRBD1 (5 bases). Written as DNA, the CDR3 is TGTGCCAGCAGCCCGGGACCGCTCTATGGCTACACCTTC. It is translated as CASSPGPLYGYTF.